These 20 T cell receptor beta chains came from one sample sequenced in a study of cytomegalovirus exposure and HLA in healthy donors. PCR primers comprised 60 Vbeta and 13 Jbeta primers. Only in-frame clones appear in the TCRdb table, and some are missing; sequencing was by immunoSEQ multiplex PCR. The sample records 99,000 or so clones, about three quarters being singletons. Source material: PBMCs. These receptors all come from a male donor in good health and CMV-seronegative.

The J gene is TRBJ1-2, the V gene TRBV28; the match to TRBD1 covers 12 bases. Losses at the gene ends were 5 bases for V and 10 bases for J; bases not matched to a gene: 17. The CDR3 runs 17 residues. The germline V gene encodes CDR1 MDHEN and CDR2 SYDVKM. The DNA of the CDR3 is TGTGCCAGCAGTCCTACGGGACAGGGGGCAAGGGGTATCACCTACACCTTC. This gives the protein CASSPTGQGARGITYTF.

Comments on this clone: Compared with germline, one end of the junction differs, possibly owing to a read error. The chain uses TRBV7-9 and TRBJ1-1; a weak D match, TRBD1 (6 bases). CDR1 is SEHNR and CDR2 is FQNEAQ in the germline V gene (reference sequence). The CDR3 length is 17 residues. The CDR3 spells CASSLGPTGYFGTKAFF. DNA of the CDR3: TGTGCCAGCAGCTTAGGGCCCACAGGGTATTTCGGCACTAAAGCTTTCTTT. Full variable domain (remainder filled in from reference TRBV7-9 and TRBJ1-1): DTGVSQNPRHKITKRGQNVTFRCDPISEHNRLYWYRQTLGQGPEFLTYFQNEAQLEKSRLLSDRFSAERPKGSFSTLEIQRTEQGDSAMYLCASSLGPTGYFGTKAFFGQGTRLTVV.

V usage is TRBV7-8 and J usage is TRBJ2-3; TRBD2 matches at 7 bases. CDR3 size: 14 residues. The ends lost 4 bases at V and 7 bases at J; junction bases unmatched: 8. Germline values: CDR1 SGHVS, CDR2 FQNEAQ. The CDR3 region is CASSSLGGMYTQYF. The CDR3 coding sequence is TGTGCCAGCAGCTCCTTGGGAGGGATGTATACGCAGTATTTT.

The rearrangement joins TRBV2 to TRBJ2-1; 9 bases align to TRBD2. Germline-derived CDR1 and CDR2 are SNHLY and FYNNEI. The CDR3 has 16 amino acids. The J segment lost 1 base and the V segment lost 3 bases, leaving 4 bases of the junction unmatched. CDR3 protein: CASSDSAGGSYNEQFF. The CDR3 DNA is TGTGCCAGCAGTGACTCGGCGGGAGGGTCCTACAATGAGCAGTTCTTC. Complete variable domain (other parts from reference TRBV2 and TRBJ2-1): EPEVTQTPSHQVTQMGQEVILRCVPISNHLYFYWYRQILGQKVEFLVSFYNNEISEKSEIFDDQFSVERPDGSNFTLKIRSTKLEDSAMYFCASSDSAGGSYNEQFFGPGTRLTVL.

This sequence joins TRBV12-5 and TRBJ2-3; 11 bases agree with TRBD2. CDR3 size: 15 residues. The germline CDR1 and CDR2 sequences are LGHNT and FRNRAP. The V gene end was trimmed by 7 bases and the J gene end by 1 base; junction bases not matched to a gene: 4. Written as DNA, the CDR3 is TGTGCTAGTGCCGTAGCGGGAGGGGGCACAGATACGCAGTATTTT. It encodes CASAVAGGGTDTQYF. The entire variable domain, with the rest obtained from reference TRBV12-5 and TRBJ2-3, is as follows: DARVTQTPRHKVTEMGQEVTMRCQPILGHNTVFWYRQTMMQGLELLAYFRNRAPLDDSGMPKDRFSAEMPDATLATLKIQPSEPRDSAVYFCASAVAGGGTDTQYFGPGTRLTVL.

V and J are TRBV28 and TRBJ2-7; the match to TRBD2 covers 12 bases. The CDR3 is made up of 14 amino acids. Germline V gene sequence: CDR1 MDHEN, CDR2 SYDVKM. The V gene end was trimmed by 6 bases and the J gene end by 7 bases; junction bases not matched to a gene: 7. Here the CDR3 DNA reads TGTGCCAGCAGACTACTAGCGGGAGGATATGAGCAGTACTTC. Translation: CASRLLAGGYEQYF.

The chain joins TRBV30 to TRBJ2-5; D is possibly TRBD2 (6 bases). The tail of the sequence fits TRBJ2-7 better, so the J call may be wrong. This CDR3 spans 13 amino acids. From germline, CDR1 is GTSNPN and CDR2 SVGIG (reference sequence). The CDR3 nucleotides read TGTGCCTGTACGGGACCGGGAGTCTACGAGCAGTACTTC. It yields the protein CACTGPGVYEQYF.

This rearrangement joins TRBV2 to TRBJ2-1; maybe TRBD2 (5 bases). Germline CDR1 is SNHLY and CDR2 is FYNNEI. V was shortened by 4 bases and J by 8 bases, with 18 bases between the two germline ends. The CDR3 loop spans 15 amino acids. CDR3 region: CASSGRAEAVYEQFF. The CDR3 nucleotides are TGTGCCAGCAGTGGGCGAGCGGAGGCCGTCTATGAGCAGTTCTTC. Supplemented by reference TRBV2 and TRBJ2-1, the full variable domain reads EPEVTQTPSHQVTQMGQEVILRCVPISNHLYFYWYRQILGQKVEFLVSFYNNEISEKSEIFDDQFSVERPDGSNFTLKIRSTKLEDSAMYFCASSGRAEAVYEQFFGPGTRLTVL.

This clone was counted between two and nine times. The V gene is TRBV6-1, the J gene TRBJ2-3; 9 bases fit TRBD2. Germline CDR1 and CDR2: MNHNS and SASEGT. There are 15 residues in the CDR3. Losses at the gene ends were 7 bases for V and 2 bases for J; bases not matched to a gene: 7. CDR3 sequence (DNA): TGTGCCAGCAAAGGGCGGGAGGGCCTCACAGATACGCAGTATTTT. Translating gives CASKGREGLTDTQYF.

The chain uses TRBV27 and TRBJ2-3; TRBD2 matches 7 bases. The CDR3 extends over 15 amino acids. Germline CDR1 MNHEY, CDR2 SMNVEV (reference sequence). J lost 1 base, V lost 4 bases, and 5 bases had no gene match. The CDR3 here is CASSWGGRGTDTQYF. CDR3 sequence (DNA): TGTGCCAGCAGTTGGGGCGGGAGAGGCACAGATACGCAGTATTTT.

V and J are TRBV28 and TRBJ2-5; D might be TRBD2 (6 bases). This CDR3 region has 13 residues. Germline CDR1 MDHEN, CDR2 SYDVKM. Trimming took 8 bases from V and 1 from J, leaving 11 bases between them. This CDR3 reads CASGGNSQETQYF. The CDR3 bases are TGTGCCAGCGGCGGGAATAGCCAAGAGACCCAGTACTTC.

The chain uses TRBV5-5 and TRBJ2-7; no clear D. CDR3 length equals 14 residues. The V end was cut by 1 base, the J end by 5 bases, with 13 bases between. The germline gives CDR1 SGHKS, CDR2 YYEKEE (reference sequence). The CDR3 sequence is CASSLPRQINEQYF. The CDR3 nucleotides read TGTGCCAGCAGCTTGCCGAGACAAATCAACGAGCAGTACTTC.

This chain uses TRBV11-3 with TRBJ2-1; TRBD2 agrees at 11 bases. This CDR3 comprises 15 residues. Germline CDR1 reads SGHNT; CDR2 reads YENEEA. V dropped 2 bases and J dropped 7; count of bases not matched to a gene: 4. Here the CDR3 reads CASSLLAGGLNEQFF. CDR3 in DNA: TGTGCCAGCAGCTTACTAGCGGGAGGACTTAATGAGCAGTTCTTC.

V and J are TRBV19 and TRBJ2-5, with D perhaps TRBD2 (6 bases). The CDR3 is 16 residues long. CDR1 and CDR2 (germline): LNHDA, SQIVND (reference sequence). Trimming cost V 4 bases and J 2 bases, with 17 bases left between them. In nucleotides, the CDR3 is TGTGCCAGTAGTAGGCGAGGAGGGCTAGGTCAAGAGACCCAGTACTTC. Translation gives CASSRRGGLGQETQYF.

The chain employs TRBV6-5 and TRBJ1-6; D unresolved. Germline V gives CDR1 MNHEY, CDR2 SVGAGI. V shed 5 bases and J shed 10 bases, with 18 bases lying between them. The CDR3 spans 15 residues. The CDR3 DNA reads TGTGCCAGCAGTAGAGGGCGCCTAGGATTCTCACCCCTCCACTTT. Translation: CASSRGRLGFSPLHF.

The chain employs TRBV4-1 and TRBJ2-7, with D uncertain. Germline CDR1 reads MGHRA; CDR2 reads YSYEKL. V shed 2 bases and J shed 2 bases, with 10 bases lying between them. The CDR3 runs 14 residues. This chain's CDR3 is CASSQSREPYEQYF. Here the CDR3 DNA reads TGCGCCAGCAGCCAATCCCGAGAGCCCTACGAGCAGTACTTC.

V gene TRBV10-3 combines with J gene TRBJ2-3, with 7 bases identical to TRBD2. V gave up 2 bases and J gave up 3 bases; unmatched junction bases: 8. The CDR3 totals 16 residues. Germline CDR1 ENHRY, CDR2 SYGVKD. The CDR3 loop is CAISEVRGEMTDTQYF. CDR3 nucleotides: TGTGCCATCAGTGAGGTACGGGGGGAAATGACAGATACGCAGTATTTT.

This clone was picked up a small number of times. A read error may produce the germline difference seen at one junction end. The chain joins TRBV7-9 to TRBJ1-2; D is ambiguous. CDR3 size: 13 residues. Germline assignment: CDR1 SEHNR and CDR2 FQNEAQ (reference sequence). CDR3 loop: CSSSLLGSYGYTF. For the CDR3, the DNA is TGTTCCAGCAGCTTACTAGGGAGCTATGGCTACACCTTC.

This rearrangement joins TRBV9 to TRBJ2-7, with D possibly being TRBD1 (5 bases). Germline CDR1 and CDR2: SGDLS and YYNGEE. The CDR3 has 17 residues. The V end was cut by 0 bases, the J end by 2 bases, with 18 bases between. The CDR3 protein is CASSVDLQSQDTYEQYF. In DNA, the CDR3 is TGTGCCAGCAGCGTAGATTTACAATCACAGGACACCTACGAGCAGTACTTC.

The V and J genes are TRBV6-1 and TRBJ2-5, with TRBD2 as a possible D gene (5 bases). V was clipped by 1 base and J by 5 bases, with 5 bases between them. The length of the CDR3 is 12 residues. CDR1 is MNHNS and CDR2 is SASEGT in the germline V gene. CDR3 residues: CASSEGGETQYF. The CDR3 nucleotides read TGTGCCAGCAGTGAAGGCGGGGAGACCCAGTACTTC.